This T cell receptor (beta chain) appears in the sequencing data of a study of PD-1 blockade in classical Hodgkin lymphoma. Whole-study results and caveats: TCR diversity in CD4+, not CD8+, cells rose significantly by C4D1. Complete responders' diversity at baseline resembled that of newly diagnosed patients. Reports described newly diagnosed patients as having lower baseline TCR diversity than healthy donors.

Indicated time point: cycle 4 day 1 (C4D1), after 6 weeks of nivolumab. Autologous stem cell transplantation was followed by relapse in every patient, and brentuximab vedotin exposure varied. The study recorded best responses of complete response, partial response or progressive disease. Sequencing was performed with immunoSEQ multiplex PCR; in TCRdb, only in-frame clones are kept and a portion is missing. The data hold fewer than 95,000 clones, with 83% observed a single time. The germline CDR1 and CDR2 sequences are SGHDT and YYEEEE. This CDR3 has 17 amino acids. The ends were cut back, 1 base at V and 2 bases at J, with 18 bases in the middle. For this clone: Its antigen is unidentified.

The chain carries TRBV5-6 and TRBJ1-1; tentatively, D is TRBD1 (6 bases). Sequenced material: peripheral blood mononuclear cells (PBMCs), taken before the fourth cycle of nivolumab. The clonotype was recovered from a human donor with classical Hodgkin lymphoma. CDR3 in DNA: TGTGCCAGCAGCTTGACTGTTCAGGCAGGGGATAACACTGAAGCTTTCTTT. Translated: CASSLTVQAGDNTEAFF.